This TCR beta chain was sequenced for a study of T-cell reconstitution after alpha-beta-depleted transplantation in children. A note on this clonotype: Its antigen is still unknown.

Unique molecular identifiers were used to barcode this TCRbeta library. TCRdb reanalysed the PCR reads using MiXCR and keeps one entry per CDR3 protein. The data show 500,000 to 600,000 distinct CDR3 sequences, roughly 27% seen once. With V trimmed by 1 base and J by 1 base, 5 bases remained unmatched. The CDR3 extends over 16 amino acids. Germline-derived CDR1 and CDR2 are LGHDT and YNNKEL (reference sequence). Overall study findings and caveats: Surviving thymic progenitors and recipient T cells were the source of high TCRbeta diversity at day 60 in some patients. In patients about two months after transplant, alpha-beta T cells reportedly arose from several hundred expanded graft clones. T-cell counts and diversity at one year following transplant were attributed mainly to newly produced T cells.

The chain links TRBV3-1 to TRBJ2-7; 9 nucleotides align to TRBD1. The clonotype originates from a boy less than two years old with Wiskott-Aldrich syndrome, due to receive a stem cell transplant. Sequenced here: PBMCs, sampled before TCRalphabeta/CD19-depleted stem cell transplant. The CDR3 DNA reads TGTGCCAGCAGCCAAGGACAGGGGGGAGGATCCTACGAGCAGTACTTC. Translated: CASSQGQGGGSYEQYF.